These 15 T cell receptor beta chains were all obtained from the same sample, sequenced in a study of metastatic and nonmetastatic thyroid tumors. Through MiXCR, TCRdb re-clonotyped the PCR reads. The sample holds about 53,000 clones; approximately 22% are singletons and the top ten take roughly 4.2%. Ahead of thyroid surgery, no patient had received treatment of any kind. Sequencing input: blood. These receptors were taken from a female donor with papillary thyroid cancer or a benign thyroid nodule (not recorded which). Some clones in this sample may be carry-over from other donors' samples.

This clone was seen many times. V and J are TRBV5-4 and TRBJ2-7, with 10 bases fitting TRBD2. Trimming removed 0 bases from V and 10 bases from J; junction bases left unmatched: 4. In germline, CDR1 is SGHNT, CDR2 YYREEE (reference sequence). The CDR3 is 13 residues long. The CDR3 DNA reads as TGTGCCAGCAGCTTGGAAGCGGGAGGGCCCCAGTACTTC. Amino acid sequence: CASSLEAGGPQYF.

This clone was counted at least ten times. In DNA, the CDR3 is TGTGCCAGCAGCCAAAGCGGGGGACAAGAGACCCAGTACTTC. It is translated as CASSQSGGQETQYF. The rearrangement uses TRBV7-6 and TRBJ2-5; 8 bases are a match to TRBD2. This CDR3 comprises 14 residues. The trim removed 5 bases at V and 2 bases at J, leaving 4 bases unmatched. Germline CDR1 reads SGHVS; CDR2 reads FNYEAQ.

The chain has TRBV11-2 and TRBJ2-7; D is perhaps TRBD2 (6 bases). The CDR3 consists of 16 residues. The V and J ends lost 11 bases and 7 bases respectively, with 30 bases between them. CDR1 SGHAT and CDR2 FQNNGV come from the germline V gene. The chain's CDR3 is CAGISNKQRGAGEQYF. The CDR3, as DNA: TGTGCCGGCATCTCCAACAAGCAGAGAGGCGCGGGGGAGCAGTACTTC. The variable domain in full, completed from reference TRBV11-2 and TRBJ2-7, reads EAGVAQSPRYKIIEKRQSVAFWCNPISGHATLYWYQQILGQGPKLLIQFQNNGVVDDSQLPKDRFSAERLKGVDSTLKIQPAKLEDSAVYLCAGISNKQRGAGEQYFGPGTRLTVT.

Ten or more counts support this clone. The chain carries TRBV6-1 and TRBJ2-3; 10 nucleotides match TRBD2. This CDR3 has 13 amino acids. Trimming cost V 10 bases and J 0 bases; bases outside gene matches: 1. Germline CDR1 is MNHNS and CDR2 is SASEGT. In nucleotides, the CDR3 is TGTGCCACGACTAGCGGGAGCACAGATACGCAGTATTTT. Protein: CATTSGSTDTQYF.

The chain joins TRBV9 to TRBJ2-5; 8 bases are a match to TRBD2. The CDR3 extends over 16 amino acids. J was trimmed by 4 bases and V by 2 bases; bases with no gene match: 10. Germline lookup yields CDR1 SGDLS and CDR2 YYNGEE. CDR3 sequence reads: CASSVVAGGPVETQYF. The CDR3 nucleotides read TGTGCCAGCAGCGTTGTCGCGGGGGGCCCAGTAGAGACCCAGTACTTC.

This clone was counted between two and nine times. This chain uses TRBV4-2 with TRBJ1-1, with TRBD1 identical over 10 bases. The CDR3 is made up of 14 amino acids. CDR1 is LGHNA, CDR2 YNFKEQ, per germline. With 8 bases clipped from V and 1 base from J, the junction kept 4 bases outside the gene matches. The CDR3 coding sequence is TGTGCCAGCGCTGGGACAGGGGCGAACACTGAAGCTTTCTTT. It is translated as CASAGTGANTEAFF.

CDR3 loop: CSARFGPLRWDSYEQYF. DNA of the CDR3: TGCAGTGCTAGATTCGGGCCTCTGAGATGGGACTCCTACGAGCAGTACTTC. The chain employs TRBV20-1 and TRBJ2-7, with D uncertain. The CDR3 spans 17 residues. V shed 2 bases and J shed 0 bases, with 20 bases lying between them. Germline CDR1 is DFQATT and CDR2 is SNEGSKA (reference sequence).

Only a few counts were recorded for this clone. A read error may explain this, as a much larger clone is one base away. The chain joins TRBV19 to TRBJ2-1; D gene uncertain. CDR3 length equals 15 residues. Germline CDR1 LNHDA, CDR2 SQIVND (reference sequence). Trimming cost V 3 bases and J 6 bases, with 15 bases left between them. The CDR3 here is CASSILGPISNEQFF. CDR3 DNA: TGTGCCAGTAGTATCTTGGGCCCCATATCCAATGAGCAGTTCTTC. Looking up the rest from reference TRBV19 and TRBJ2-1 gives the full variable domain: DGGITQSPKYLFRKEGQNVTLSCEQNLNHDAMYWYRQDPGQGLRLIYYSQIVNDFQKGDIAEGYSVSREKKESFPLTVTSAQKNPTAFYLCASSILGPISNEQFFGPGTRLTVL.

There are many counts of this clone. The CDR3 DNA reads as TGCGCCAGCAGCAGGACTAGCGGGAGGGGGGATGAGCAGTTCTTC. This codes for CASSRTSGRGDEQFF. The chain carries TRBV5-1 and TRBJ2-1; 15 bases fit TRBD2. Trimming removed 4 bases from V and 8 bases from J; junction bases left unmatched: 4. The CDR3 is 15 amino acids. Germline CDR1 reads SGHRS; CDR2 reads YFSETQ.

Details on this clone: This may be a read error, as it is one base from a much larger clone. J is TRBJ2-5 and V is TRBV9, with 7 bases lining up with TRBD2. CDR3 size: 15 residues. Germline values: CDR1 SGDLS, CDR2 YYNGEE. The CDR3 loop is CASRVDAGEVETQYF. CDR3 DNA: TGTGCCAGCAGAGTAGATGCGGGAGAGGTAGAGACCCAGTACTTC.

This clone showed up many times. The same CDR3 is also encoded by other DNA sequences in this sample. The chain recombines TRBV6-1 with TRBJ1-5; TRBD1 matches 8 bases. The length of the CDR3 is 13 residues. The germline CDR1 and CDR2 sequences are MNHNS and SASEGT. V shed 5 bases, J shed 7 bases, and the junction held 4 bases outside the gene matches. The CDR3 DNA is TGTGCCAGCAGTTCAGGGGGCCGGCAGCCCCAGCATTTT. Translated: CASSSGGRQPQHF.

There are many counts of this clone. This chain connects TRBV5-5 to TRBJ2-7; 9 positions agree with TRBD1. Germline-derived CDR1 and CDR2 are SGHKS and YYEKEE (reference sequence). Trimming at V came to 1 base and at J to 2 bases, leaving 1 base not matched to a gene. This CDR3 is built from 14 residues. The CDR3 is CASSLTGGPYEQYF. CDR3 DNA: TGTGCCAGCAGCTTGACAGGGGGCCCCTACGAGCAGTACTTC.

Many counts were recorded for this clone. The genes are TRBV9 and TRBJ2-7; a weak D match, TRBD2 (6 bases). V was pared by 0 bases and J by 0 bases, with 13 bases between. The CDR3 has 16 amino acids. Germline V gene lookup returns CDR1 SGDLS and CDR2 YYNGEE. This CDR3 reads CASSVEAGRSSYEQYF. CDR3 coding DNA: TGTGCCAGCAGCGTAGAGGCAGGGAGGAGCTCCTACGAGCAGTACTTC.

This clone was picked up many times. The V and J genes are TRBV6-6 and TRBJ1-2, with D perhaps TRBD1 (5 bases). This CDR3 contains 15 residues. Trimming stripped 0 bases from V and 7 bases from J, with 15 bases between. Per germline, CDR1 MNHNY and CDR2 SVGAGI (reference sequence). Written as DNA, the CDR3 is TGTGCCAGCAGTTACTCGCTCTCCGGGACCCTTGGCTACACCTTC. Its protein product is CASSYSLSGTLGYTF.

This clone has at least ten counts. The gene calls are TRBV5-1 and TRBJ2-5, with unresolved D. CDR3 length: 12 amino acids. Looked up from germline, CDR1 is SGHRS and CDR2 is YFSETQ. V was trimmed by 1 base and J by 4 bases, leaving 5 bases between them. CDR3 DNA sequence: TGCGCCAGCAGCTTGTTGGGAGAGACCCAGTACTTC. Translating it yields CASSLLGETQYF.